This entry lists 19 T cell receptor beta chains sequenced from one sample in a study of cytomegalovirus exposure and HLA in healthy donors. The study ran its PCR with 60 Vbeta and 13 Jbeta primers. Clones were sequenced by immunoSEQ multiplex PCR, and TCRdb holds only the in-frame ones, with some missing. The sample yields some 170,000 clones, 75% seen once. Sequencing was carried out using PBMCs. All receptors come from a woman aged 45-59 years in good health and CMV-seropositive.

This chain links TRBV6-5 with TRBJ1-1, with D maybe TRBD1 (6 bases). The V and J ends lost 2 bases and 8 bases respectively, with 9 bases between them. The CDR3 has 12 residues. Germline loops: CDR1 MNHEY, CDR2 SVGAGI. CDR3 in amino acids: CASSYQTGEAFF. The CDR3 nucleotides are TGTGCCAGCAGTTACCAGACAGGCGAAGCTTTCTTT.

The CDR3 region has the DNA TGTGCCAGCAGCTTAGCGGGGGGTAATAATGAGCAGTTCTTC. Amino acids: CASSLAGGNNEQFF. V and J are TRBV7-3 and TRBJ2-1; 8 bases map to TRBD2. Germline V CDR1 and CDR2: SGHTA, FQGTGA. The V segment lost 2 bases and the J segment 7 bases; nucleotides outside the gene matches: 4. The CDR3 spans 14 residues.

The chain combines TRBV18 with TRBJ2-5; no reliable D call. Germline CDR1 and CDR2: KGHSH and LQKENI. CDR3 size: 13 residues. V lost 6 bases and J 5 bases, leaving 13 bases between the germline ends. The DNA of the CDR3 is TGTGCCAGCTCCCTGAGGTCTGGGGAGACCCAGTACTTC. As protein: CASSLRSGETQYF.

The chain uses TRBV6-1 and TRBJ1-1; D might be TRBD1 (5 bases). Trimming took 4 bases from V and 5 from J, leaving 17 bases between them. The CDR3 length is 15 residues. CDR1 and CDR2 from the germline V gene are MNHNS and SASEGT. CDR3: CASSGAIGGGTEAFF. CDR3 sequence (DNA): TGTGCCAGCAGTGGGGCTATTGGGGGAGGGACTGAAGCTTTCTTT.

The chain joins TRBV18 to TRBJ2-5, with TRBD2 matching over 15 bases. This CDR3 contains 16 residues. CDR1 KGHSH and CDR2 LQKENI come from the germline V gene. V was clipped by 3 bases and J by 3 bases; unmatched bases: 2. As DNA, the CDR3 is TGTGCCAGCTCACCGCGGACTAGCGGGGGGGAAGAGACCCAGTACTTC. Translation: CASSPRTSGGEETQYF.

This clone appeared once. The chain uses TRBV2 and TRBJ2-5; 8 positions agree with TRBD2. The CDR3 loop spans 14 amino acids. The V segment lost 6 bases and the J segment 5 bases; nucleotides outside the gene matches: 8. CDR1 is SNHLY, CDR2 FYNNEI, per germline. CDR3 sequence reads: CASRGTSGRETQYF. CDR3 in DNA: TGTGCCAGCAGGGGAACTAGCGGCCGGGAGACCCAGTACTTC. Full variable domain (rest looked up from reference TRBV2 and TRBJ2-5): EPEVTQTPSHQVTQMGQEVILRCVPISNHLYFYWYRQILGQKVEFLVSFYNNEISEKSEIFDDQFSVERPDGSNFTLKIRSTKLEDSAMYFCASRGTSGRETQYFGPGTRLLVL.

The chain is built from TRBV2 and TRBJ1-1; D not resolved. This CDR3 spans 13 amino acids. V lost 2 bases and J 4 bases, leaving 8 bases between the germline ends. Germline assignment: CDR1 SNHLY and CDR2 FYNNEI. CDR3 DNA: TGTGCCAGCAGTGAAAGGGAGAGCACTGAAGCTTTCTTT. Amino acid sequence: CASSERESTEAFF.

This sequence joins TRBV19 and TRBJ1-1; TRBD1 agrees at 7 bases. V lost 3 bases, J lost 1 base, and 5 bases stayed unmatched. From germline, CDR1 is LNHDA and CDR2 SQIVND (reference sequence). The CDR3 is made up of 15 amino acids. CDR3 loop: CASSIGEGANTEAFF. In DNA, the CDR3 is TGTGCCAGTAGTATTGGCGAGGGGGCGAACACTGAAGCTTTCTTT.

V is TRBV7-9 and J is TRBJ2-3; 7 positions agree with TRBD2. Germline CDR1 SEHNR, CDR2 FQNEAQ (reference sequence). The J segment lost 5 bases and the V segment lost 5 bases, leaving 10 bases of the junction unmatched. This CDR3 contains 15 residues. The CDR3, as DNA: TGTGCCAGCAGCATCGGACTAGATACCATAGATACGCAGTATTTT. It translates to CASSIGLDTIDTQYF. Filled out from reference TRBV7-9 and TRBJ2-3, the complete variable domain reads DTGVSQNPRHKITKRGQNVTFRCDPISEHNRLYWYRQTLGQGPEFLTYFQNEAQLEKSRLLSDRFSAERPKGSFSTLEIQRTEQGDSAMYLCASSIGLDTIDTQYFGPGTRLTVL.

V gene TRBV5-1 combines with J gene TRBJ2-3, with a weak D call TRBD2 (7 bases). This CDR3 contains 16 residues. V was shortened by 1 base and J by 0 bases, with 12 bases between the two germline ends. CDR1 is SGHRS, CDR2 YFSETQ, per germline. The CDR3 loop is CASSLLGGGSTDTQYF. The DNA of the CDR3 is TGCGCCAGCAGCTTGTTGGGCGGGGGCAGCACAGATACGCAGTATTTT.

The chain couples TRBV15 to TRBJ2-1; no clear D. This CDR3 spans 14 amino acids. Germline V CDR1 and CDR2: LNHNV, YYDKDF (reference sequence). V shed 1 base and J shed 6 bases, with 10 bases lying between them. The CDR3 DNA sequence: TGTGCCACCAGCAGAGGTCGCGTTTCCAATGAGCAGTTCTTC. Residues: CATSRGRVSNEQFF.

The V and J genes are TRBV5-1 and TRBJ1-2; TRBD1 aligns across 8 bases. The germline gives CDR1 SGHRS, CDR2 YFSETQ. The CDR3 totals 13 residues. The V and J ends lost 4 bases and 3 bases, in that order; junction bases with no gene match: 2. This CDR3 is CASSKGQDYGYTF. Here the CDR3 DNA reads TGCGCCAGCAGCAAGGGACAGGACTATGGCTACACCTTC.

This chain joins TRBV2 and TRBJ2-3; 7 nucleotides match TRBD2. The trim removed 5 bases at V and 2 bases at J, leaving 13 bases unmatched. The CDR3 is 17 amino acids. Germline-derived CDR1 and CDR2 are SNHLY and FYNNEI. The DNA of the CDR3 is TGTGCCAGCAGTTCTTCTCCCGGGACTACAAACACAGATACGCAGTATTTT. Its translation is CASSSSPGTTNTDTQYF. The entire variable domain, with the rest obtained from reference TRBV2 and TRBJ2-3, is as follows: EPEVTQTPSHQVTQMGQEVILRCVPISNHLYFYWYRQILGQKVEFLVSFYNNEISEKSEIFDDQFSVERPDGSNFTLKIRSTKLEDSAMYFCASSSSPGTTNTDTQYFGPGTRLTVL.

There are a few counts of this clone. This chain joins TRBV5-1 and TRBJ2-3; D is perhaps TRBD2 (6 bases). The CDR3 extends over 15 amino acids. V was shortened by 2 bases and J by 2 bases, with 12 bases between the two germline ends. CDR1 and CDR2 from the germline V gene are SGHRS and YFSETQ. The CDR3 region is CASSFTWGVTDTQYF. CDR3 nucleotide sequence: TGCGCCAGCAGCTTTACTTGGGGGGTCACAGATACGCAGTATTTT. Full variable domain (missing parts from reference TRBV5-1 and TRBJ2-3): KAGVTQTPRYLIKTRGQQVTLSCSPISGHRSVSWYQQTPGQGLQFLFEYFSETQRNKGNFPGRFSGRQFSNSRSEMNVSTLELGDSALYLCASSFTWGVTDTQYFGPGTRLTVL.

The chain carries TRBV5-6 and TRBJ2-7, with D possibly matching TRBD2 (5 bases). V lost 1 base and J lost 5, with 16 bases in between. Germline V gene data show CDR1 as SGHDT and CDR2 as YYEEEE. This CDR3 comprises 15 residues. DNA for the CDR3: TGTGCCAGCAGCTTGCGGGGAATTAAGGTCAACGAGCAGTACTTC. Translation: CASSLRGIKVNEQYF.

In its sample, this clone was seen once. The rearrangement links TRBV2 to TRBJ2-2; TRBD1 matches 8 bases. V lost 8 bases to trimming and J lost 2 bases; unmatched junction nucleotides: 4. Germline V lookup: CDR1 SNHLY, CDR2 FYNNEI. The CDR3 is 14 residues long. The CDR3 is CASRDRINTGELFF. The CDR3 DNA follows: TGTGCCAGCCGGGACAGGATAAACACCGGGGAGCTGTTTTTT.

The chain uses TRBV13 and TRBJ1-2; perhaps TRBD1 as D (5 bases). The length of the CDR3 is 11 residues. Germline CDR1 reads PRHDT; CDR2 reads FYEKMQ (reference sequence). Deletions cut 3 bases from V and 8 bases from J, with 7 bases between. CDR3 protein: CASSLKGGYTF. DNA for the CDR3: TGTGCCAGCAGCTTGAAGGGGGGCTACACCTTC.

J is TRBJ1-1 and V is TRBV5-1; 10 nucleotides agree with TRBD1. From germline, CDR1 is SGHRS and CDR2 YFSETQ. Trimming cost V 3 bases and J 3 bases; bases outside gene matches: 2. This CDR3 is built from 14 residues. CDR3 loop: CASSSGTGDTEAFF. The CDR3 nucleotides are TGCGCCAGCAGCTCCGGGACAGGGGACACTGAAGCTTTCTTT.

The table lists this clone with a few counts. The rearrangement joins TRBV6-1 to TRBJ1-4; D gene ambiguous. Looked up from germline, CDR1 is MNHNS and CDR2 is SASEGT. The CDR3 has 14 amino acids. Deletions cut 0 bases from V and 15 bases from J, with 17 bases between. The CDR3 reads CASSEAQPRSELFF. The CDR3 DNA reads TGTGCCAGCAGTGAAGCGCAACCCCGTAGTGAGTTGTTTTTT.